This is a list of T cell receptor beta chains from one sample in a study of spatial heterogeneity in lung cancer. MiXCR, applied by TCRdb to the 5' RACE reads, yields one record per CDR3 protein. The sample contains 13,000 or so distinct CDR3 sequences, over 5.5% of which appear only once. The sample was lung tumor tissue, taken at surgery. These receptors were obtained from a female donor with early-stage non-small cell lung cancer. CDR3s include the opening cysteine and the closing phenylalanine or tryptophan. D genes are given only for firm matches. Not every row has a clone size; where given, it reads once, few, many or a size class.

J	length	D	V	size	CDR3	DNA
TRBJ1-2	13	TRBD1	TRBV7-3	many	CASSQTGEDGYTF	TGTGCCAGCAGCCAGACAGGGGAGGATGGCTACACCTTC
TRBJ2-2	14	.	TRBV27	medium-sized	CASMRSSNTGELFF	TGTGCCAGCATGAGGTCGTCGAACACCGGGGAGCTGTTTTTT
TRBJ1-4	15	.	TRBV9	many	CASSVGSLLEEKLFF	TGTGCCAGCAGCGTTGGATCACTTTTGGAGGAAAAACTGTTTTTT
TRBJ1-6	13	TRBD1	TRBV11-2	many	CASSGQGISPLHF	TGTGCCAGCTCGGGACAGGGCATTTCACCCCTCCACTTT
TRBJ1-5	15	.	TRBV6-2/TRBV6-3	many	CASSYRQGGNQPQHF	TGTGCCAGCAGTTACCGACAAGGGGGCAATCAGCCCCAGCATTTT
TRBJ2-7	15	.	TRBV5-1	many	CASSLGGWNLYEQYF	TGCGCCAGCAGCTTGGGGGGCTGGAATCTCTACGAGCAGTACTTC
TRBJ2-5	13	.	TRBV12-3/TRBV12-4	many	CASSTGFLETQYF	TGTGCCAGCAGCACAGGGTTCCTAGAGACCCAGTACTTC
TRBJ1-1	17	.	TRBV5-4	.	CASSFTGSIFMNTEAFF	TGTGCCAGCAGCTTCACAGGGTCAATATTTATGAACACTGAAGCTTTCTTT
TRBJ1-1	13	.	TRBV7-9	many	CASFSGGNTEAFF	TGTGCCAGCTTCAGCGGGGGGAACACTGAAGCTTTCTTT
TRBJ1-1	13	.	TRBV7-8	.	CASSIDRNTEAFF	TGTGCCAGCAGCATCGACAGAAACACTGAAGCTTTCTTT
TRBJ1-3	17	TRBD1	TRBV7-8	many	CASSWSGQGASGNTIYF	TGTGCCAGCAGCTGGTCGGGACAGGGGGCTTCTGGAAACACCATATATTTT
TRBJ1-1	14	.	TRBV11-2	many	CASSLGDGYTEAFF	TGTGCCAGCAGCTTGGGTGACGGTTACACTGAAGCTTTCTTT
TRBJ2-7	15	TRBD2	TRBV10-3	medium-sized	CAISESGGYTYEQYF	TGTGCCATCAGTGAGAGCGGGGGTTATACCTACGAGCAGTACTTC
TRBJ2-1	14	TRBD2	TRBV20-1	many	CSPYDPRLASEQFF	TGCAGTCCTTACGACCCCCGACTAGCGTCTGAGCAGTTCTTC
TRBJ2-3	16	.	TRBV11-2	many	CASSFRAGIGTDTQYF	TGTGCCAGCAGCTTCCGAGCCGGGATCGGCACAGATACGCAGTATTTT
TRBJ1-4	13	.	TRBV2	many	CASSVREGVKLFF	TGTGCCAGCAGTGTCCGGGAGGGAGTGAAACTGTTTTTT
TRBJ2-5	14	TRBD2	TRBV6-2/TRBV6-3	many	CASKLAGGRETQYF	TGTGCCAGCAAACTAGCGGGGGGGCGAGAGACCCAGTACTTC
TRBJ2-5	16	TRBD1	TRBV4-1	many	CASSQAPGQGKETQYF	TGCGCCAGCAGCCAGGCACCGGGACAGGGAAAAGAGACCCAGTACTTC
TRBJ2-7	12	.	TRBV5-1	many	CASSSQGYEQYF	TGCGCCAGCAGCTCCCAGGGCTACGAGCAGTACTTC
TRBJ2-3	16	TRBD2	TRBV12-3/TRBV12-4	.	CASSLASRDYTDTQYF	TGTGCCAGCAGTTTAGCCTCCCGGGACTACACAGATACGCAGTATTTT
TRBJ2-4	22	TRBD1	TRBV7-7	many	CASSLPLGAGTAPHLAKNIQYF	TGTGCCAGCAGCTTACCACTGGGGGCCGGGACAGCACCCCATTTAGCCAAAAACATTCAGTACTTC
TRBJ2-2	15	.	TRBV20-1	many	CSAREGPRPTGELFF	TGCAGTGCTAGAGAGGGGCCCCGTCCCACCGGGGAGCTGTTTTTT
TRBJ2-3	15	.	TRBV5-5	many	CASSPRTGGTDTQYF	TGTGCCAGCAGCCCCCGGACCGGTGGCACAGATACGCAGTATTTT
TRBJ1-6	14	.	TRBV28	many	CASSRRQPYSPLHF	TGTGCCAGCAGCCGACGACAGCCCTATTCACCCCTCCACTTT
TRBJ1-1	12	.	TRBV30	many	CAYDWGGTEAFF	TGTGCCTACGACTGGGGGGGTACTGAAGCTTTCTTT
TRBJ2-3	15	TRBD1	TRBV7-6	many	CASSLGGQGTDTQYF	TGTGCCAGCAGCCTCGGAGGACAGGGCACAGATACGCAGTATTTT
TRBJ2-1	15	TRBD2	TRBV7-9	many	CASSQRGWSYNEQFF	TGTGCCAGCAGTCAGCGGGGTTGGTCCTACAATGAGCAGTTCTTC
TRBJ2-7	11	.	TRBV7-9	many	CASSLVEEQYF	TGTGCCAGCAGCTTAGTAGAGGAGCAGTACTTC
TRBJ1-3	13	.	TRBV18	many	CASSRPQGDTIYF	TGTGCCAGCTCACGTCCGCAGGGTGACACCATATATTTT
TRBJ1-1	15	.	TRBV6-5	many	CASSYDNRVNTEAFF	TGTGCCAGCAGTTATGACAACAGGGTGAACACTGAAGCTTTCTTT
TRBJ2-1	14	TRBD1	TRBV7-2	medium-sized	CASSLNEGAHEQFF	TGTGCCAGCAGCTTAAACGAGGGGGCGCATGAGCAGTTCTTC
TRBJ2-3	15	TRBD2	TRBV5-4	many	CASSIPAGRTDTQYF	TGTGCCAGCAGCATTCCAGCGGGACGCACAGATACGCAGTATTTT
TRBJ2-3	15	.	TRBV6-5	many	CASSSEGARTDTQYF	TGTGCCAGCAGTTCCGAAGGGGCCCGCACAGATACGCAGTATTTT
TRBJ2-3	16	TRBD1	TRBV27	many	CASSPPPTGFTDTQYF	TGTGCCAGCAGTCCCCCTCCGACAGGGTTCACGGATACGCAGTATTTT
TRBJ1-3	16	TRBD1	TRBV12-3/TRBV12-4	many	CASSSLSRTGKGSVSF	TGTGCCAGCAGCTCCCTAAGCCGGACAGGGAAGGGGTCCGTCTCTTTT
TRBJ2-4	14	.	TRBV15	many	CATSRGDSKNIQYF	TGTGCCACCAGCAGAGGGGATAGCAAAAACATTCAGTACTTC
TRBJ2-2	13	.	TRBV20-1	many	CSVGDTNTGELFF	TGCAGTGTCGGTGACACGAACACCGGGGAGCTGTTTTTT
TRBJ1-2	15	TRBD1	TRBV7-2	many	CASSLGPTGRYGYTF	TGTGCCAGCAGCTTAGGGCCGACAGGGCGGTATGGCTACACCTTC
TRBJ2-6	17	TRBD1	TRBV20-1	many	CSARGTGLLSGANVLTF	TGCAGTGCTAGGGGGACAGGGCTCCTCTCTGGGGCCAACGTCCTGACTTTC
TRBJ1-1	13	.	TRBV2	many	CASSGSLFTEAFF	TGTGCCAGCAGTGGCTCACTATTCACTGAAGCTTTCTTT
TRBJ1-1	13	.	TRBV10-3	many	CAISESLRAEAFF	TGTGCCATCAGTGAGTCTTTGAGGGCTGAAGCTTTCTTT
TRBJ2-3	12	.	TRBV20-1	medium-sized	CSASPLADTQYF	TGCAGTGCTTCGCCACTGGCGGATACGCAGTATTTT
TRBJ2-3	15	TRBD1	TRBV11-2	many	CASSEGASSTDTQYF	TGTGCCAGCAGCGAGGGGGCTAGTAGCACAGATACGCAGTATTTT
TRBJ2-1	15	TRBD1	TRBV12-3/TRBV12-4	many	CASSFPGQGKNEQFF	TGTGCCAGCAGTTTCCCGGGACAGGGGAAAAATGAGCAGTTCTTC
TRBJ2-2	14	TRBD2	TRBV7-9	many	CASRVAGNTGELFF	TGTGCCAGCAGAGTAGCGGGGAACACCGGGGAGCTGTTTTTT
TRBJ2-1	14	TRBD1	TRBV10-3	medium-sized	CAISPTGPYNEQFF	TGTGCCATCAGCCCGACAGGGCCCTACAATGAGCAGTTCTTC
TRBJ2-5	14	.	TRBV20-1	many	CSARDTWKQETQYF	TGCAGTGCTAGAGATACATGGAAGCAAGAGACCCAGTACTTC
TRBJ1-3	14	.	TRBV9	many	CASSPDTEGNTIYF	TGTGCCAGCAGCCCAGACACAGAAGGGAACACCATATATTTT
TRBJ2-3	12	TRBD1	TRBV11-2	.	CASSLATGTQYF	TGTGCCAGCAGCTTAGCGACAGGGACGCAGTATTTT
TRBJ1-4	16	.	TRBV7-2	many	CASSLGDGFGNEKLFF	TGTGCCAGCAGCTTAGGGGACGGTTTTGGGAATGAAAAACTGTTTTTT
TRBJ1-4	14	TRBD1	TRBV6-5	medium-sized	CASSHTGVRGKLFF	TGTGCCAGCAGTCACACAGGGGTCCGGGGAAAACTGTTTTTT
TRBJ2-2	17	.	TRBV5-1	many	CASSLWLRQRNTGELFF	TGCGCCAGCAGCTTGTGGCTGCGACAGAGAAACACCGGGGAGCTGTTTTTT
TRBJ2-2	16	TRBD1	TRBV10-3	medium-sized	CAITNPGQGATGELFF	TGTGCCATCACCAATCCGGGACAGGGGGCGACCGGGGAGCTGTTTTTT
TRBJ1-5	13	.	TRBV3-1	.	CASSKGRDQPQHF	TGTGCCAGCAGCAAAGGCAGGGATCAGCCCCAGCATTTT
TRBJ1-1	13	.	TRBV5-4	many	CASSLTGDTEAFF	TGTGCCAGCAGCCTGACAGGAGACACTGAAGCTTTCTTT
TRBJ1-6	13	.	TRBV10-3	many	CAIGRTDNSPLHF	TGTGCCATCGGGAGGACAGATAATTCACCCCTCCACTTT
TRBJ2-3	14	.	TRBV6-6	many	CASSKRTSTDTQYF	TGTGCCAGCAGTAAACGCACTAGCACAGATACGCAGTATTTT
TRBJ2-6	13	.	TRBV12-3/TRBV12-4	.	CASSPVGANVLTF	TGTGCCAGCAGCCCAGTTGGGGCCAACGTCCTGACTTTC
TRBJ1-3	16	.	TRBV3-1	many	CASSQGAGSSGNTIYF	TGTGCCAGCAGCCAAGGGGCGGGAAGCTCTGGAAACACCATATATTTT